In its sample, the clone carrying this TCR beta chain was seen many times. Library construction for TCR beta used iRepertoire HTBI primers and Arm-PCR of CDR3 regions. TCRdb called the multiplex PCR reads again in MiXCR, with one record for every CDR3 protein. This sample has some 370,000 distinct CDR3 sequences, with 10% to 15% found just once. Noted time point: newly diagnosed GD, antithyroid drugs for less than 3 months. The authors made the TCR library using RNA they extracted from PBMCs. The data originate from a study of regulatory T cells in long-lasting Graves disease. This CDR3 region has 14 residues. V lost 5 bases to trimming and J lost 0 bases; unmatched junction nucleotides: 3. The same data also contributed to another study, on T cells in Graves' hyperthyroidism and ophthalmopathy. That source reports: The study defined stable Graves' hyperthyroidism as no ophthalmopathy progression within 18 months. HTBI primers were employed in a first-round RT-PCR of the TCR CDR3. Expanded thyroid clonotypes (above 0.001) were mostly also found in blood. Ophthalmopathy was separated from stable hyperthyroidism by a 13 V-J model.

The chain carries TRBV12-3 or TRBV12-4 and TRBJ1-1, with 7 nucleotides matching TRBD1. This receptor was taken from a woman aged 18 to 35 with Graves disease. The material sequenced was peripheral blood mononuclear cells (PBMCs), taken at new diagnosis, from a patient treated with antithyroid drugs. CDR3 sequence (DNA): TGTGCCAGCAGTACAGGGGCTATGAACACTGAAGCTTTCTTT. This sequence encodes CASSTGAMNTEAFF.